The rows below give T cell receptor beta chains drawn from one sample of a study of read filtering for tumor transcriptome and immune sequencing. TCRdb reprocessed the reads with MiXCR, giving one entry per CDR3 protein. The table includes 100,000 to 150,000 distinct CDR3 sequences, 10% to 15% detected once. Sequencing used a population of CD138-negative cells sorted from bone marrow. These TCRs come from a donor at least 40 years old with multiple myeloma. Each CDR3 is given with its conserved first and last residue. D genes are given only for firm matches. Part of the rows lack a size; the others show once, few, many or a class for expanded clones.

CASTASGGVRSTDTQYF	TGTGCCAGCACGGCGAGCGGGGGGGTTCGAAGCACAGATACGCAGTATTTT	TRBV11-2	TRBJ2-3	few	TRBD2
CASSFWLAGGKETQYF	TGTGCCAGCAGCTTCTGGCTAGCGGGGGGGAAAGAGACCCAGTACTTC	TRBV7-2	TRBJ2-5	few	TRBD2
CASSNGPRSSYNEQFF	TGTGCCAGCAGCAACGGACCTAGAAGCTCCTACAATGAGCAGTTCTTC	TRBV9	TRBJ2-1	many	-
CAWRRANSYNEQFF	TGTGCCTGGAGGCGGGCCAACTCCTACAATGAGCAGTTCTTC	TRBV30	TRBJ2-1	many	-
CSVQGVRTEAFF	TGCAGCGTTCAGGGGGTTCGTACTGAAGCTTTCTTT	TRBV29-1	TRBJ1-1	many	TRBD1
CASSLPDSREQYF	TGTGCCAGCAGCCTTCCTGACAGTAGGGAGCAGTACTTC	TRBV7-9	TRBJ2-7	many	-
CSVGHSGGRSEQYF	TGCAGCGTTGGTCACAGCGGCGGGAGATCCGAGCAGTACTTC	TRBV29-1	TRBJ2-7	-	TRBD2
CSAATTNTGELFF	TGCAGTGCCGCGACAACGAACACCGGGGAGCTGTTTTTT	TRBV20-1	TRBJ2-2	many	-
CASTRAGNNEQFF	TGTGCCAGCACCAGGGCGGGAAACAATGAGCAGTTCTTC	TRBV6-5	TRBJ2-1	many	-
CASRRTGTNEKLFF	TGTGCCAGCAGGCGGACGGGGACGAATGAAAAACTGTTTTTT	TRBV28	TRBJ1-4	many	-
CSVLTNYNEQFF	TGCAGCGTTCTGACCAACTACAATGAGCAGTTCTTC	TRBV29-1	TRBJ2-1	many	-
CASSVGLAAGELFF	TGTGCCAGCAGCGTAGGACTAGCCGCCGGGGAGCTGTTTTTT	TRBV9	TRBJ2-2	many	TRBD2
CASSLGQANQPQHF	TGTGCCAGCAGTTTGGGACAGGCTAATCAGCCCCAGCATTTT	TRBV6-2/TRBV6-3	TRBJ1-5	many	TRBD1
CSAQKGGKPTYEQYF	TGCAGTGCTCAAAAGGGGGGGAAACCCACCTACGAGCAGTACTTC	TRBV20-1	TRBJ2-7	many	-
CASSKRGRLCTEAFF	TGTGCCAGCAGCAAGAGGGGCCGCCTGTGTACTGAAGCTTTCTTT	TRBV21-1	TRBJ1-1	many	-
CASSDPTGANVLTF	TGCGCCAGCAGCGATCCCACTGGGGCCAACGTCCTGACTTTC	TRBV5-1	TRBJ2-6	-	-
CATTRQGTPGELFF	TGTGCCACAACCCGGCAGGGAACACCCGGGGAGCTGTTTTTT	TRBV10-3	TRBJ2-2	few	-
CASSQRGQNEKLFF	TGTGCCAGCAGCCAGAGGGGACAGAATGAAAAACTGTTTTTT	TRBV3-1	TRBJ1-4	many	TRBD1
CASSLGRGPGANVLTF	TGTGCCAGCAGCTTAGGGCGGGGCCCTGGGGCCAACGTCCTGACTTTC	TRBV7-3	TRBJ2-6	many	-
CASSASTALNTEAFF	TGTGCCAGCAGTGCCTCGACAGCCTTGAACACTGAAGCTTTCTTT	TRBV5-4	TRBJ1-1	-	-
CASSWTSGTGELFF	TGTGCCAGCAGTTGGACTAGCGGGACCGGGGAGCTGTTTTTT	TRBV12-3/TRBV12-4	TRBJ2-2	many	TRBD2